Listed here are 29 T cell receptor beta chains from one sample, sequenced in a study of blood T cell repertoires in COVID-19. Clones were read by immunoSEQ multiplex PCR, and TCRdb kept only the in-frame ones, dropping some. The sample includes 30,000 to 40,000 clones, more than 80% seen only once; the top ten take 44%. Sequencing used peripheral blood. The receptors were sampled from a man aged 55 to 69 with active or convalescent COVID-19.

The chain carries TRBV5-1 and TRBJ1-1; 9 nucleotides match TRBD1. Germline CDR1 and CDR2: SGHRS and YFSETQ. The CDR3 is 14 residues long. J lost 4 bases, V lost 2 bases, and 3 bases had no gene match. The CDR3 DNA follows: TGCGCCAGCAGCTTACAGGGGGCCGGCACTGAAGCTTTCTTT. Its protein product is CASSLQGAGTEAFF.

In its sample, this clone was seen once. The CDR3 sequence: CASGTGEETQYF. As DNA, the CDR3 is TGCGCCAGCGGGACAGGGGAAGAGACCCAGTACTTC. The V gene is TRBV5-1, the J gene TRBJ2-5; 10 bases map to TRBD1. The CDR3 extends over 12 amino acids. CDR1 SGHRS and CDR2 YFSETQ come from the germline V gene. With 7 bases clipped from V and 3 bases from J, the junction kept 0 bases outside the gene matches.

The CDR3 here is CASSRDSNYGYTF. As DNA, the CDR3 is TGTGCCAGCAGCCGGGACAGCAACTATGGCTACACCTTC. The rearrangement uses TRBV11-2 and TRBJ1-2, with 7 bases identical to TRBD1. The CDR3 has 13 residues. Germline V gives CDR1 SGHAT, CDR2 FQNNGV. The trim removed 5 bases at V and 2 bases at J, leaving 2 bases unmatched.

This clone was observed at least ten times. Here the CDR3 reads CASSGTGSTDTQYF. Here the CDR3 DNA reads TGTGCCAGCAGCGGAACAGGGTCCACAGATACGCAGTATTTT. J is TRBJ2-3 and V is TRBV7-9; possible D gene TRBD1, 6 bases. Trimming took 5 bases from V and 2 from J, leaving 11 bases between them. The CDR3 sequence is 14 residues long. CDR1 and CDR2 (germline): SEHNR, FQNEAQ (reference sequence).

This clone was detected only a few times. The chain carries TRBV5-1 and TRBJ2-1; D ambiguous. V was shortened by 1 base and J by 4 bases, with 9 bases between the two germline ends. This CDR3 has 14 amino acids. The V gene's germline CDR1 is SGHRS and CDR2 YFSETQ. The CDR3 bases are TGCGCCAGCAGCTTGTCCGGCGGATACAATGAGCAGTTCTTC. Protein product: CASSLSGGYNEQFF.

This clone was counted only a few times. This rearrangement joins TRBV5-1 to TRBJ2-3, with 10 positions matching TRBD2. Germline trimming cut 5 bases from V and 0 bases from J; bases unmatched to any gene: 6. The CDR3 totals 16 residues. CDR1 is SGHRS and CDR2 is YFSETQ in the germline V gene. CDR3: CASSFGLAASTDTQYF. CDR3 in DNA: TGCGCCAGCAGTTTCGGACTAGCGGCTAGCACAGATACGCAGTATTTT. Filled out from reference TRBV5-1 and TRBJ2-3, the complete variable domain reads KAGVTQTPRYLIKTRGQQVTLSCSPISGHRSVSWYQQTPGQGLQFLFEYFSETQRNKGNFPGRFSGRQFSNSRSEMNVSTLELGDSALYLCASSFGLAASTDTQYFGPGTRLTVL.

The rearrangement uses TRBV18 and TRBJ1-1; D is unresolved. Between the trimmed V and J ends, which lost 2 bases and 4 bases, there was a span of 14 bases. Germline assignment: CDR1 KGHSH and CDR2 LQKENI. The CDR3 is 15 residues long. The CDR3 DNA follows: TGTGCCAGCTCACCAACCCTCCAGGCCGGCACTGAAGCTTTCTTT. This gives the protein CASSPTLQAGTEAFF.

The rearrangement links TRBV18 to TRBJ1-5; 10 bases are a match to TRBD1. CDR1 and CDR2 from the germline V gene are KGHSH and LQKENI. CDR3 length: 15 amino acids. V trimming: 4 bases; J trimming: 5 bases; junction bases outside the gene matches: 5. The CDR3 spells CASSHRTGGDQPQHF. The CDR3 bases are TGTGCCAGCTCACACCGGACAGGGGGTGATCAGCCCCAGCATTTT. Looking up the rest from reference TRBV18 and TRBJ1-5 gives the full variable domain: NAGVMQNPRHLVRRRGQEARLRCSPMKGHSHVYWYRQLPEEGLKFMVYLQKENIIDESGMPKERFSAEFPKEGPSILRIQQVVRGDSAAYFCASSHRTGGDQPQHFGDGTRLSIL.

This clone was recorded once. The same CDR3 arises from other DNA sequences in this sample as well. CDR3 sequence reads: CSARSGTGNTGELFF. The CDR3 coding sequence is TGCAGCGCCAGATCCGGGACAGGGAACACCGGGGAGCTGTTTTTT. The chain links TRBV29-1 to TRBJ2-2; 8 bases align to TRBD1. Germline CDR1 reads SQVTM; CDR2 reads ANQGSEA. The CDR3 contains 15 residues. J lost 1 base, V lost 7 bases, and 8 bases had no gene match.

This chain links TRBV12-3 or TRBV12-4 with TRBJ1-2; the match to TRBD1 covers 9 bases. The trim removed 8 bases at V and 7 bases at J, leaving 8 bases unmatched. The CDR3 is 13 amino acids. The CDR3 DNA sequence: TGTGCCAGCTGGCCGGGACAGGGAGGTGGCTACACCTTC. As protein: CASWPGQGGGYTF.

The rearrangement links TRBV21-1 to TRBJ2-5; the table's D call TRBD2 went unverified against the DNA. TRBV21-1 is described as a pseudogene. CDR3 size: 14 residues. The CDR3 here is CASSKEARPGTQYF. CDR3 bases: TGTGCCAGCAGCAAAGAGGCCAGACCGGGGACCCAGTACTTC.

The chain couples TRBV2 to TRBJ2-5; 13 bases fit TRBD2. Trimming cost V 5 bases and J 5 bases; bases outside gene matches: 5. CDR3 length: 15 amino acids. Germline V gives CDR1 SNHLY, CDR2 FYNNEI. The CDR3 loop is CASSNALAGGETQYF. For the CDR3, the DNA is TGTGCCAGCAGTAACGCACTAGCGGGAGGGGAGACCCAGTACTTC.

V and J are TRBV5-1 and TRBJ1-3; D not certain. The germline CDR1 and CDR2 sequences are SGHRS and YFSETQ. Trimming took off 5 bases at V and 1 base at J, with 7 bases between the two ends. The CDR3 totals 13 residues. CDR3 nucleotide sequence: TGCGCCAGCAGAGGGAGGTCTGGAAACACCATATATTTT. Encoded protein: CASRGRSGNTIYF. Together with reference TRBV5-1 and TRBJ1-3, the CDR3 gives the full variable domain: KAGVTQTPRYLIKTRGQQVTLSCSPISGHRSVSWYQQTPGQGLQFLFEYFSETQRNKGNFPGRFSGRQFSNSRSEMNVSTLELGDSALYLCASRGRSGNTIYFGEGSWLTVV.

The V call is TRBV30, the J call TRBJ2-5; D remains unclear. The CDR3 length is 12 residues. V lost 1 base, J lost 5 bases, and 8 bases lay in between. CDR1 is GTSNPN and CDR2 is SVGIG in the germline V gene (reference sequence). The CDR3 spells CAWSAGGETQYF. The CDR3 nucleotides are TGTGCCTGGAGTGCGGGTGGGGAGACCCAGTACTTC.

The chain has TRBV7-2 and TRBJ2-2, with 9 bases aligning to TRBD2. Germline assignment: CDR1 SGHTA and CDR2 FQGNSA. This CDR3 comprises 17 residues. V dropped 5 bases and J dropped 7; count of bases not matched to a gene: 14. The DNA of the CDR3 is TGTGCCAGCAGCCTCGTCCTGAAGCGGGAGGTTCACGGGGAGCTGTTTTTT. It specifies CASSLVLKREVHGELFF.

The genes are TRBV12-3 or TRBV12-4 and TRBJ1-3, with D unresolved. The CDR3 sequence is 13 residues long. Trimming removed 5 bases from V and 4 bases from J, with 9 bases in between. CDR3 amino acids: CASSPEMGNTIYF. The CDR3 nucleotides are TGTGCCAGCAGTCCGGAGATGGGAAACACCATATATTTT.

CDR3 sequence reads: CASSLGIWGWETQYF. CDR3 DNA: TGTGCCAGCAGCTTGGGAATCTGGGGCTGGGAGACCCAGTACTTC. The chain is built from TRBV5-6 and TRBJ2-5, with a possible D match to TRBD1 (5 bases). V lost 0 bases and J lost 5, with 14 bases in between. Germline loops: CDR1 SGHDT, CDR2 YYEEEE. This CDR3 is 15 amino acids long.

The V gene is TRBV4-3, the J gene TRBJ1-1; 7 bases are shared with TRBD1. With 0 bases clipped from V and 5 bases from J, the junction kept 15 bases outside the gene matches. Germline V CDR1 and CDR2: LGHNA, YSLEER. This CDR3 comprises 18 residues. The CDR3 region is CASSQDGWSGGYETEAFF. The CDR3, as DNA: TGCGCCAGCAGCCAAGATGGGTGGTCAGGGGGTTATGAGACTGAAGCTTTCTTT.

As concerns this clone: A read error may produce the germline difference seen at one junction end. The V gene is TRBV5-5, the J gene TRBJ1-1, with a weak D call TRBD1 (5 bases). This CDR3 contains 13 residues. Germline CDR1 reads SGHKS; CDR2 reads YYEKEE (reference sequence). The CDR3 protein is CASSPTGTTKAFF. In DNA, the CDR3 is TGTGCCAGCAGCCCCACAGGAACCACTAAAGCTTTCTTT.

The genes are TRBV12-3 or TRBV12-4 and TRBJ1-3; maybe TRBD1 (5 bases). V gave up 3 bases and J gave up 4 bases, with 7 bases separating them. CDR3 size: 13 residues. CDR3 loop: CASSFRAGNTIYF. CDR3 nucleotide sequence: TGTGCCAGCAGTTTCAGGGCCGGAAACACCATATATTTT.

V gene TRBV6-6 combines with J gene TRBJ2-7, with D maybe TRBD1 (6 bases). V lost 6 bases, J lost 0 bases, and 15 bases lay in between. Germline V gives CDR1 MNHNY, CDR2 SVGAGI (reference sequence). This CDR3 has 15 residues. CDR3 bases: TGTGCCAGCAGCCCCCACAGGGTGAGCTCCTACGAGCAGTACGTC. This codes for CASSPHRVSSYEQYV.

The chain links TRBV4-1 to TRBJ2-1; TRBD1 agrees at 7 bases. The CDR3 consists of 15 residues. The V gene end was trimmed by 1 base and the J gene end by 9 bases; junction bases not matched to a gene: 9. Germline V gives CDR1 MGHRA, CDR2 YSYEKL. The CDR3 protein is CASSQAKYRDSEQFF. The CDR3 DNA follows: TGCGCCAGCAGCCAAGCCAAATACCGGGACAGTGAGCAGTTCTTC.

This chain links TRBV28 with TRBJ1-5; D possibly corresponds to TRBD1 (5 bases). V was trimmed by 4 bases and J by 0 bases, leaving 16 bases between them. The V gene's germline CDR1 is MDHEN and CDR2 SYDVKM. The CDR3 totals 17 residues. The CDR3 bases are TGTGCCAGCAGTTCCCTGCGGGGCAGGCCTAGCAATCAGCCCCAGCATTTT. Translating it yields CASSSLRGRPSNQPQHF.

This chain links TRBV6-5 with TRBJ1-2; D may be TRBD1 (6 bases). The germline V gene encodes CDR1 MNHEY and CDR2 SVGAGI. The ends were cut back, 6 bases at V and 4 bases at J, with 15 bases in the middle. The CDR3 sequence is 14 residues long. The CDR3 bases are TGTGCCAGCAGCTCATCAGGGGCCATCTATGGCTACACCTTC. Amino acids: CASSSSGAIYGYTF.

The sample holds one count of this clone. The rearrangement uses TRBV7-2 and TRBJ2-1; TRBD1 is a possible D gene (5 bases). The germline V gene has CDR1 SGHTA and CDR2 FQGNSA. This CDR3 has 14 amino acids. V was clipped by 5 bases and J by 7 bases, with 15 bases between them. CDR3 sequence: CASSPSGPGNEQFF. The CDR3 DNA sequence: TGTGCCAGCAGCCCATCCGGGCCAGGGAATGAGCAGTTCTTC.

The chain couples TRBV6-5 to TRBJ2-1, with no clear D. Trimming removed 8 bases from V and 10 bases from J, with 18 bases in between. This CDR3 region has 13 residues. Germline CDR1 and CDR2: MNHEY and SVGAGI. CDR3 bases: TGTGCCAGCGGTCGAAGTGGAGATCTGGAGCAGTTCTTC. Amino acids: CASGRSGDLEQFF.

CDR3 bases: TGTGCCAGCAGTGACGTTAGGGACTACCAGTACGAGCAGTACGTC. As protein: CASSDVRDYQYEQYV. V gene TRBV6-4 combines with J gene TRBJ2-7; 7 nucleotides line up with TRBD2. CDR1 is MRHNA, CDR2 SNTAGT, per germline. Trimming took 2 bases from V and 4 from J; bases not matched to a gene: 8. This CDR3 is 15 amino acids long.

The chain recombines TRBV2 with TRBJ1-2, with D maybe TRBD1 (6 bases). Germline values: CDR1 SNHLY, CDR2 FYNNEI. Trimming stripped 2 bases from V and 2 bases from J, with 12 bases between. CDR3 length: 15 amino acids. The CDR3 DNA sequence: TGTGCCAGCAGTGAAAGGAACAGGGAGAACTATGGCTACACCTTC. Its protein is CASSERNRENYGYTF.

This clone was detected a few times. CDR3 region: CASSATRLYEQYV. DNA for the CDR3: TGCGCCAGCAGTGCAACCAGATTATACGAGCAGTACGTC. The chain joins TRBV10-1 to TRBJ2-7; D gene ambiguous. This CDR3 has 13 amino acids. The germline V gene encodes CDR1 WNHNN and CDR2 SYGVQD (reference sequence). V gave up 4 bases and J gave up 4 bases, with 11 bases separating them.